Shown below are 24 T cell receptor beta chains from a single sample sequenced in a study of T cell responses to AZD1222 COVID-19 vaccine. TCRdb's table, derived via immunoSEQ multiplex PCR, lists solely in-frame clones and lacks some. The table has roughly 150,000 clones, more than 85% seen once. This sample comprised peripheral blood, obtained 28 days after the second AZD1222 dose. The receptors were sampled from an adult who received the AZD1222 COVID-19 vaccine.

This chain links TRBV9 with TRBJ2-5, with no clear D. CDR3 length: 18 amino acids. CDR1 is SGDLS and CDR2 is YYNGEE in the germline V gene. V shed 3 bases and J shed 2 bases, with 23 bases lying between them. The CDR3, as DNA: TGTGCCAGCAGCGCCCGTCTTTCAGGACCGGATTTGCAAGAGACCCAGTACTTC. Its translation: CASSARLSGPDLQETQYF. The variable domain in full, completed from reference TRBV9 and TRBJ2-5, reads DSGVTQTPKHLITATGQRVTLRCSPRSGDLSVYWYQQSLDQGLQFLIQYYNGEERAKGNILERFSAQQFPDLHSELNLSSLELGDSALYFCASSARLSGPDLQETQYFGPGTRLLVL.

The genes are TRBV2 and TRBJ1-1, with 7 bases fitting TRBD1. The J segment lost 5 bases and the V segment lost 4 bases, leaving 13 bases of the junction unmatched. The CDR3 consists of 16 residues. CDR1 and CDR2 from the germline V gene are SNHLY and FYNNEI. CDR3 region: CASSVALPGGFTEAFF. For the CDR3, the DNA is TGTGCCAGCAGTGTAGCTCTCCCAGGGGGATTTACTGAAGCTTTCTTT.

The genes are TRBV19 and TRBJ2-7, with 8 bases lining up with TRBD2. Germline assignment: CDR1 LNHDA and CDR2 SQIVND (reference sequence). Trimming cost V 5 bases and J 6 bases; bases outside gene matches: 9. There are 14 residues in the CDR3. The CDR3: CASSFGGAYGEQYF. The DNA for the CDR3 is TGTGCCAGTAGTTTCGGGGGGGCCTACGGCGAGCAGTACTTC.

V usage is TRBV5-6 and J usage is TRBJ1-5; D is possibly TRBD1 (5 bases). The CDR3 totals 19 residues. Germline CDR1 SGHDT, CDR2 YYEEEE. V was trimmed by 0 bases and J by 3 bases, leaving 22 bases between them. The CDR3 region has the DNA TGTGCCAGCAGCTTGGGACAGTTCGACACAACAGGCTACAATCAGCCCCAGCATTTT. This sequence encodes CASSLGQFDTTGYNQPQHF.

The chain uses TRBV28 and TRBJ1-4; no clear D gene. CDR1 and CDR2 (germline): MDHEN, SYDVKM. V dropped 5 bases and J dropped 7 bases, with 11 bases sitting between them. The CDR3 loop spans 13 amino acids. CDR3 bases: TGTGCCAGCAGTATGATGGAAGGTGAAAAACTGTTTTTT. This gives the protein CASSMMEGEKLFF.

This clone was detected only once. The genes are TRBV4-1 and TRBJ1-4; no clear D. Trimming removed 3 bases at V and 3 bases at J, with 17 bases between. This CDR3 region has 17 residues. Germline V lookup: CDR1 MGHRA, CDR2 YSYEKL. The chain's CDR3 is CASSHEEGRLANEKLFF. CDR3 nucleotides: TGCGCCAGCAGCCATGAGGAAGGACGGCTCGCTAATGAAAAACTGTTTTTT.

Remarks on this clone: One end of the junction is discordant with germline, which a read error may explain. The chain couples TRBV2 to TRBJ2-7; 9 bases match TRBD2. This CDR3 is 15 amino acids long. CDR1 and CDR2 from the germline V gene are SNHLY and FYNNEI. The CDR3 DNA is TGTGTCAGCAGTCCGTCTAGCGGGGTTTTCTACGAGCAGTACTTC. It specifies CVSSPSSGVFYEQYF. The full variable domain, completed using reference TRBV2 and TRBJ2-7, is EPEVTQTPSHQVTQMGQEVILRCVPISNHLYFYWYRQILGQKVEFLVSFYNNEISEKSEIFDDQFSVERPDGSNFTLKIRSTKLEDSAMYFCVSSPSSGVFYEQYFGPGTRLTVT.

This chain links TRBV7-9 with TRBJ1-2; 8 bases align to TRBD1. V shed 7 bases, J shed 6 bases, and the junction held 13 bases outside the gene matches. CDR1 and CDR2 from the germline V gene are SEHNR and FQNEAQ (reference sequence). The CDR3 is 15 amino acids. The CDR3: CASNQSEDRDHGYTF. CDR3 nucleotides: TGTGCCAGCAACCAAAGCGAGGACAGGGACCATGGCTACACCTTC.

The V call is TRBV14, the J call TRBJ2-1; D is unresolved. In germline, CDR1 is SGHDN, CDR2 FVKESK. This CDR3 spans 15 amino acids. The ends were cut back, 1 base at V and 0 bases at J, with 7 bases in the middle. CDR3 DNA sequence: TGTGCCAGCAGCCAAGGTGCCCCCTCCTACAATGAGCAGTTCTTC. Its protein product is CASSQGAPSYNEQFF.

The chain links TRBV9 to TRBJ1-1; D gene unclear. From germline, CDR1 is SGDLS and CDR2 YYNGEE. The CDR3 loop spans 13 amino acids. This CDR3 is CAIKTSGNTEAFF. The DNA of the CDR3 is TGTGCTATAAAAACCTCGGGAAACACTGAAGCTTTCTTT.

The rearrangement uses TRBV4-1 and TRBJ1-2; no definite D call. Trimming shortened V by 4 bases and J by 3 bases, and 15 bases separated the two germline ends. This CDR3 has 15 residues. Germline values: CDR1 MGHRA, CDR2 YSYEKL. The CDR3 DNA follows: TGCGCCAGCAGCCGAATATACCGCCCGGACTATGGCTACACCTTC. This gives the protein CASSRIYRPDYGYTF.

The chain has TRBV5-1 and TRBJ2-7; D remains ambiguous. V gave up 1 base and J gave up 2 bases, with 13 bases separating them. The CDR3 has 15 residues. The germline V gene encodes CDR1 SGHRS and CDR2 YFSETQ. CDR3 sequence reads: CASSLLWGNTYEQYF. In DNA, the CDR3 is TGCGCCAGCAGCTTGCTCTGGGGAAACACCTACGAGCAGTACTTC.

The genes are TRBV11-1 and TRBJ2-1; 7 bases agree with TRBD1. Germline V lookup: CDR1 SGHAT, CDR2 FQDESV (reference sequence). V lost 5 bases, J lost 3 bases, and 10 bases stayed unmatched. The CDR3 runs 16 residues. The CDR3 reads CASSPYAQGYYNEQFF. The DNA of the CDR3 is TGTGCCAGCAGCCCCTACGCACAGGGGTACTACAATGAGCAGTTCTTC.

The chain combines TRBV23-1 with TRBJ2-1, with 10 bases that match TRBD2. TRBV23-1 is annotated as an ORF whose role is uncertain. This CDR3 region has 17 residues. The trim removed 2 bases at V and 7 bases at J, leaving 11 bases unmatched. The CDR3 nucleotides are TGCGCCAGCAGTCAAAACCCCCTAGCGGGAGAAACAAATGAGCAGTTCTTC. It is translated as CASSQNPLAGETNEQFF.

CDR3 sequence: CASSQGRMNTEAFF. CDR3 bases: TGTGCCAGCAGCCAAGGCCGGATGAACACTGAAGCTTTCTTT. This sequence joins TRBV14 and TRBJ1-1; D is uncertain. CDR1 is SGHDN and CDR2 is FVKESK in the germline V gene. V lost 1 base and J lost 0, with 6 bases in between. This CDR3 contains 14 residues.

This clone was observed once. V and J are TRBV11-3 and TRBJ2-5; weak D call: TRBD2 (5 bases). Germline loops: CDR1 SGHNT, CDR2 YENEEA. CDR3 length: 13 amino acids. V was shortened by 8 bases and J by 4 bases, with 14 bases between the two germline ends. In nucleotides, the CDR3 is TGTGCCAGCGGTCAGGTGGGGAGAGAGACCCAGTACTTC. Translating gives CASGQVGRETQYF.

This clone showed up just once. The chain carries TRBV21-1 and TRBJ2-3; the table's TRBD2 call for D was not verified on the DNA. TRBV21-1 is a pseudogene locus. This CDR3 contains 17 residues. In DNA form, the CDR3 reads TGTGCCAGCAGCAAGCCCTCTAGCGGTACTAGCACAGATACGCAGTATTTT. Encoded protein: CASSKPSSGTSTDTQYF.

V is TRBV4-2 and J is TRBJ2-3, with D possibly TRBD2 on 6 matching bases. Between the trimmed V and J ends, which lost 1 base and 0 bases, there was a span of 8 bases. There are 15 residues in the CDR3. Germline CDR1 is LGHNA and CDR2 is YNFKEQ. The chain's CDR3 is CASSQAAGSTDTQYF. CDR3 sequence (DNA): TGTGCCAGCAGCCAAGCGGCGGGGAGCACAGATACGCAGTATTTT.

Comments on this clone: At one of its ends the junction is not consistent with the germline gene, which may arise from a read error. V gene TRBV7-7 combines with J gene TRBJ1-5; D possibly corresponds to TRBD1 (5 bases). Germline V gene data show CDR1 as SSHAT and CDR2 as FNYEAQ (reference sequence). The CDR3 runs to 14 residues. Written as DNA, the CDR3 is TGTGCTAGCACCCGGCAGGGTGGTAATCAGCCCCAGCATTTT. This encodes CASTRQGGNQPQHF.

This clone was observed a handful of times. V is TRBV3-1 (or the pseudogene TRBV3-2) and J is TRBJ2-5, with D unresolved. With 6 bases removed from V and 5 bases from J, the gap between germline ends came to 4 bases. This CDR3 spans 10 amino acids. The germline V gene encodes CDR1 LGHDT and CDR2 YNNKEL (reference sequence). Here the CDR3 DNA reads TGTGCCAGCAGGAGGGAGACCCAGTACTTC. Translation gives CASRRETQYF.

The V call is TRBV11-2, the J call TRBJ2-1, with D possibly being TRBD1 or TRBD2 (7 bases each). The ends were cut back, 5 bases at V and 9 bases at J, with 23 bases in the middle. Germline CDR1 reads SGHAT; CDR2 reads FQNNGV. The CDR3 has 16 residues. CDR3 region: CASSPVRGRAVGEQFF. DNA for the CDR3: TGTGCCAGCAGCCCCGTCAGGGGGAGGGCCGTCGGTGAGCAGTTCTTC.

The V call is TRBV11-2, the J call TRBJ1-1; 7 nucleotides align to TRBD1. CDR3 length: 12 amino acids. The V gene end was trimmed by 10 bases and the J gene end by 4 bases; junction bases not matched to a gene: 6. Germline lookup yields CDR1 SGHAT and CDR2 FQNNGV. The CDR3 is CATGTAGTEAFF. CDR3 in DNA: TGTGCCACCGGGACAGCGGGCACTGAAGCTTTCTTT.

This clone was seen a few times. Distinct nucleotide sequences in the sample also encode this CDR3. The chain combines TRBV2 with TRBJ2-6; perhaps D is TRBD1 or TRBD2 (5 bases each). The CDR3 totals 18 residues. The V gene's germline CDR1 is SNHLY and CDR2 FYNNEI. V was trimmed by 5 bases and J by 3 bases, leaving 20 bases between them. Written as DNA, the CDR3 is TGTGCCAGCAGTCCCACTAGACTAACAGGCGGTGGGGCCAACGTCCTGACTTTC. Amino acids: CASSPTRLTGGGANVLTF.

The chain carries TRBV28 and TRBJ2-2; TRBD1 matches at 12 bases. The CDR3 spans 15 residues. CDR1 and CDR2 from the germline V gene are MDHEN and SYDVKM. V trimming: 6 bases; J trimming: 11 bases; junction bases outside the gene matches: 10. DNA for the CDR3: TGTGCCAGCAGATCCCGGGGACAGGGGGCGGTCGAGCTGTTTTTT. Protein: CASRSRGQGAVELFF.